A single sample gave rise to the 28 T cell receptor beta chains below, sequenced in a study of shared clonotypes between healthy human individuals. The data were produced by immunoSEQ multiplex PCR, yet TCRdb's version contains in-frame clones alone and is incomplete. The sample contains over a million clones, roughly 80% of which appear only once. Sequencing used memory CD4+ T cells sorted from blood. The subset was: CD45RA-negative fraction. Every receptor here comes from a man aged 18 to 35 in good health.

V and J are TRBV30 and TRBJ1-4, with a possible D match to TRBD1 (5 bases). The germline gives CDR1 GTSNPN, CDR2 SVGIG (reference sequence). Between the trimmed V and J ends, which lost 1 base and 8 bases, there was a span of 14 bases. This CDR3 has 14 amino acids. CDR3 amino acids: CAWSEDNGREKLFF. The CDR3 region has the DNA TGTGCCTGGAGTGAGGACAATGGCAGGGAAAAACTGTTTTTT.

At least ten counts were recorded for this clone. The rearrangement uses TRBV5-6 and TRBJ2-5, with 10 bases aligning to TRBD2. Trimming took 4 bases from V and 3 from J; bases not matched to a gene: 3. Germline V gives CDR1 SGHDT, CDR2 YYEEEE. The CDR3 consists of 14 residues. This CDR3 reads CASSRLAGEETQYF. In DNA form, the CDR3 reads TGTGCCAGCAGCCGGCTAGCGGGAGAAGAGACCCAGTACTTC.

This chain's CDR3 is CANPSAGGSSVSYNSPLHF. The CDR3 coding sequence is TGCGCCAACCCCTCGGCAGGGGGCTCCTCAGTTTCCTATAATTCACCCCTCCACTTT. The chain recombines TRBV5-1 with TRBJ1-6, with 8 bases that match TRBD1. The CDR3 has 19 amino acids. V shed 9 bases and J 1 base; nucleotides not matched to a gene: 18. CDR1 SGHRS and CDR2 YFSETQ come from the germline V gene.

The rearrangement uses TRBV4-2 and TRBJ2-3; 13 bases line up with TRBD2. The CDR3 covers 17 residues. Germline CDR1 is LGHNA and CDR2 is YNFKEQ. V was clipped by 2 bases and J by 3 bases; unmatched bases: 5. CDR3 sequence: CASSQPGLAGETDTQYF. The CDR3 nucleotides read TGTGCCAGCAGCCAACCCGGACTAGCGGGAGAAACAGATACGCAGTATTTT.

About this clone itself: This may stem from a read error, because a much larger clone lies one nucleotide away. This rearrangement joins TRBV5-4 to TRBJ1-4, with D tentatively TRBD1 (5 bases). This CDR3 contains 14 residues. From germline, CDR1 is SGHNT and CDR2 YYREEE (reference sequence). Trimming cost V 0 bases and J 5 bases, with 8 bases left between them. CDR3 loop: CASSLDRSNEKLFF. CDR3 nucleotide sequence: TGTGCCAGCAGCTTGGACAGGAGCAATGAAAAACTGTTTTTT. Full variable domain (rest looked up from reference TRBV5-4 and TRBJ1-4): ETGVTQSPTHLIKTRGQQVTLRCSSQSGHNTVSWYQQALGQGPQFIFQYYREEENGRGNFPPRFSGLQFPNYSSELNVNALELDDSALYLCASSLDRSNEKLFFGSGTQLSVL.

The DNA of the CDR3 is TGTGCCAGCAGCCCCCTAAGGGCCCAAGAGACCCAGTACTTC. It yields the protein CASSPLRAQETQYF. This rearrangement joins TRBV13 to TRBJ2-5, with D uncertain. Germline V gene sequence: CDR1 PRHDT, CDR2 FYEKMQ (reference sequence). Between the trimmed V and J ends, which lost 5 bases and 1 base, there was a span of 11 bases. The CDR3 loop spans 14 amino acids. The variable domain in full, with the rest retrieved from reference TRBV13 and TRBJ2-5, is AAGVIQSPRHLIKEKRETATLKCYPIPRHDTVYWYQQGPGQDPQFLISFYEKMQSDKGSIPDRFSAQQFSDYHSELNMSSLELGDSALYFCASSPLRAQETQYFGPGTRLLVL.

The chain uses TRBV7-2 and TRBJ2-2; D remains unclear. Between the trimmed V and J ends, which lost 5 bases and 4 bases, there was a span of 17 bases. The CDR3 runs to 16 residues. Germline V lookup: CDR1 SGHTA, CDR2 FQGNSA. The CDR3, as DNA: TGTGCCAGCAGCCCCCCGGTGGGGTCGGGCACCGGGGAGCTGTTTTTT. This codes for CASSPPVGSGTGELFF. Based on the CDR3 plus reference TRBV7-2 and TRBJ2-2, the full variable domain is GAGVSQSPSNKVTEKGKDVELRCDPISGHTALYWYRQSLGQGLEFLIYFQGNSAPDKSGLPSDRFSAERTGGSVSTLTIQRTQQEDSAVYLCASSPPVGSGTGELFFGEGSRLTVL.

This chain joins TRBV10-1 and TRBJ2-7, with D hard to call. The CDR3 runs to 13 residues. Trimming pared 2 bases from V and 2 bases from J, leaving 7 bases between. CDR1 is WNHNN and CDR2 is SYGVQD in the germline V gene (reference sequence). CDR3 nucleotide sequence: TGCGCCAGCAGTGAGGCTCCCACCTACGAGCAGTACTTC. Protein sequence: CASSEAPTYEQYF.

The V and J genes are TRBV28 and TRBJ1-5, with a weak D call TRBD1 (6 bases). This CDR3 comprises 16 residues. Germline loops: CDR1 MDHEN, CDR2 SYDVKM. Trimming removed 1 base at V and 7 bases at J, with 17 bases between. The CDR3 nucleotides read TGTGCCAGCAGTTTATTCCGAGGGTCGGGGGGCCAGCCCCAGCATTTT. This translates into CASSLFRGSGGQPQHF.

CDR3: CAISERTGVNTGELFF. The CDR3 DNA is TGTGCCATCAGTGAGAGGACAGGGGTGAACACCGGGGAGCTGTTTTTT. V is TRBV10-3 and J is TRBJ2-2; 9 nucleotides match TRBD1. Losses at the gene ends were 2 bases for V and 1 base for J; bases not matched to a gene: 2. The CDR3 sequence is 16 residues long. Germline V gene lookup returns CDR1 ENHRY and CDR2 SYGVKD.

The rearrangement joins TRBV7-2 to TRBJ1-5; D unresolved. The germline CDR1 and CDR2 sequences are SGHTA and FQGNSA. The CDR3 loop spans 15 amino acids. V was cut by 4 bases and J by 0 bases, with 10 bases left in between. This CDR3 is CASSSTLNSNQPQHF. The CDR3 bases are TGTGCCAGCAGCTCCACTTTAAATAGCAATCAGCCCCAGCATTTT.

V and J are TRBV9 and TRBJ1-2; D is uncertain. CDR1 and CDR2 (germline): SGDLS, YYNGEE. Trimming stripped 4 bases from V and 0 bases from J, with 10 bases between. The CDR3 totals 14 residues. The CDR3 loop reads CASSPSSSNYGYTF. CDR3 bases: TGTGCCAGCAGCCCCTCCAGTTCTAACTATGGCTACACCTTC.

The rearrangement links TRBV5-5 to TRBJ2-7; 8 nucleotides line up with TRBD2. Per germline, CDR1 SGHKS and CDR2 YYEKEE (reference sequence). The CDR3 sequence is 15 residues long. Trimming at V came to 1 base and at J to 0 bases, leaving 3 bases not matched to a gene. The CDR3 nucleotides are TGTGCCAGCAGCTTGAGCGGGGGTAGCTCCTACGAGCAGTACTTC. Amino acid sequence: CASSLSGGSSYEQYF.

V usage is TRBV18 and J usage is TRBJ2-7; D remains ambiguous. The V end lost 0 bases, the J end lost 5 bases, and 8 bases lay between the germline ends. Germline CDR1 KGHSH, CDR2 LQKENI. The CDR3 loop spans 13 amino acids. DNA for the CDR3: TGTGCCAGCTCACCACCGAGCGCCCACGAGCAGTACTTC. Translated, it gives CASSPPSAHEQYF.

This chain connects TRBV25-1 to TRBJ1-2; D gene uncertain. The germline V and J ends were trimmed by 7 bases and 8 bases, with 14 bases remaining between them. Germline CDR1 and CDR2: MGHDK and SYGVNS. This CDR3 comprises 12 residues. CDR3 DNA: TGTGCCAGCATCCGCCAGGTGGGAGGCTACACCTTC. As protein: CASIRQVGGYTF.

This chain connects TRBV18 to TRBJ2-3; the match to TRBD2 covers 10 bases. The J segment lost 2 bases and the V segment lost 5 bases, leaving 4 bases of the junction unmatched. The CDR3 consists of 15 residues. CDR1 is KGHSH, CDR2 LQKENI, per germline. CDR3 nucleotide sequence: TGTGCCAGCTCAATACTAGCGGGGTACACAGATACGCAGTATTTT. Translated, it gives CASSILAGYTDTQYF.

The V and J genes are TRBV6-6 and TRBJ1-4, with 9 bases aligning to TRBD1. Per the germline V gene, CDR1 is MNHNY and CDR2 is SVGAGI (reference sequence). The CDR3 has 15 residues. Trimming removed 7 bases from V and 8 bases from J; junction bases left unmatched: 11. In nucleotides, the CDR3 is TGTGCCAGCACAATAGGACAGGGGCCTCCGGAAAAACTGTTTTTT. Translation gives CASTIGQGPPEKLFF.

As concerns this clone: One end of the junction varies from germline; a read error may be responsible. The chain combines TRBV6-5 with TRBJ1-5, with a tentative D call TRBD1 (6 bases). Germline CDR1 and CDR2: MNHEY and SVGAGI. This CDR3 region has 14 residues. CDR3 sequence reads: CASSDSGVAQPQHF. DNA of the CDR3: TGTGCCAGCAGTGACTCAGGGGTGGCTCAGCCCCAGCATTTT.

The V call is TRBV19, the J call TRBJ2-5, with D unresolved. Germline V gene data show CDR1 as LNHDA and CDR2 as SQIVND (reference sequence). CDR3 length equals 15 residues. With 4 bases removed from V and 5 bases from J, the gap between germline ends came to 17 bases. CDR3 in DNA: TGTGCCAGTAGTACGACCCAGGACCGGCGCGAGACCCAGTACTTC. It translates to CASSTTQDRRETQYF.

This sequence joins TRBV7-2 and TRBJ2-5; D is undetermined. Trimming cost V 2 bases and J 4 bases, with 17 bases left between them. The CDR3 length is 16 residues. The V gene's germline CDR1 is SGHTA and CDR2 FQGNSA. For the CDR3, the DNA is TGTGCCAGCAGCTTAAGGCCCCAATACATCGGAGAGACCCAGTACTTC. As protein: CASSLRPQYIGETQYF.

This clone was seen more than once but under ten times. The chain recombines TRBV18 with TRBJ1-6; tentatively, D is TRBD1 (5 bases). This CDR3 region has 13 residues. V gave up 5 bases and J gave up 8 bases, with 10 bases separating them. The V gene's germline CDR1 is KGHSH and CDR2 LQKENI. The CDR3, as DNA: TGTGCCAGCTCAGGGACGGAGGATTCACCCCTCCACTTT. It codes for CASSGTEDSPLHF. Supplemented by reference TRBV18 and TRBJ1-6, the full variable domain reads NAGVMQNPRHLVRRRGQEARLRCSPMKGHSHVYWYRQLPEEGLKFMVYLQKENIIDESGMPKERFSAEFPKEGPSILRIQQVVRGDSAAYFCASSGTEDSPLHFGNGTRLTVT.

The chain employs TRBV6-1 and TRBJ2-1; D assignment may be TRBD1 or TRBD2 (6 bases each). V lost 5 bases and J lost 8, with 16 bases in between. The CDR3 runs 14 residues. CDR1 and CDR2 (germline): MNHNS, SASEGT. CDR3: CASSRSGARDEQFF. CDR3 coding DNA: TGTGCCAGCAGTCGATCGGGGGCCAGGGATGAGCAGTTCTTC.

This rearrangement joins TRBV2 to TRBJ2-7, with TRBD1 matching over 7 bases. J lost 5 bases, V lost 3 bases, and 4 bases had no gene match. Germline loops: CDR1 SNHLY, CDR2 FYNNEI. There are 13 residues in the CDR3. The CDR3 here is CASSEETGNEQYF. The CDR3 nucleotides read TGTGCCAGCAGTGAGGAGACAGGGAACGAGCAGTACTTC.

The chain employs TRBV4-1 and TRBJ2-7; 9 positions agree with TRBD1. With V trimmed by 0 bases and J by 1 base, 4 bases remained unmatched. This CDR3 is built from 16 residues. Germline-derived CDR1 and CDR2 are MGHRA and YSYEKL. In DNA form, the CDR3 reads TGCGCCAGCAGCCAAGATGGACAGGGGCCATCCTACGAGCAGTACTTC. Protein product: CASSQDGQGPSYEQYF.

This rearrangement joins TRBV7-2 to TRBJ2-7; the match to TRBD1 covers 9 bases. Germline trimming cut 5 bases from V and 4 bases from J; bases unmatched to any gene: 9. Germline CDR1 is SGHTA and CDR2 is FQGNSA. CDR3 size: 15 residues. For the CDR3, the DNA is TGTGCCAGCAGCCGAGGGACAGGGTGGGGATACGAGCAGTACTTC. This translates into CASSRGTGWGYEQYF.

This clone was seen just once. The same CDR3 can be traced to other DNA sequences in this sample. The chain links TRBV19 to TRBJ1-5; 9 nucleotides match TRBD1. This CDR3 has 14 residues. The ends lost 5 bases at V and 7 bases at J; junction bases unmatched: 6. Germline-derived CDR1 and CDR2 are LNHDA and SQIVND (reference sequence). CDR3 in amino acids: CASSSQGAGQPQHF. In DNA form, the CDR3 reads TGTGCCAGTAGTTCACAGGGGGCTGGCCAGCCCCAGCATTTT. Filled out from reference TRBV19 and TRBJ1-5, the complete variable domain reads DGGITQSPKYLFRKEGQNVTLSCEQNLNHDAMYWYRQDPGQGLRLIYYSQIVNDFQKGDIAEGYSVSREKKESFPLTVTSAQKNPTAFYLCASSSQGAGQPQHFGDGTRLSIL.

The chain employs TRBV7-2 and TRBJ2-7, with D unclear. The germline V gene encodes CDR1 SGHTA and CDR2 FQGNSA. Trimming pared 1 base from V and 5 bases from J, leaving 3 bases between. The CDR3 consists of 11 residues. The CDR3 reads CASSLGNEQYF. The CDR3 nucleotides read TGTGCCAGCAGCTTAGGGAACGAGCAGTACTTC.

The rearrangement uses TRBV6-5 and TRBJ2-1; 11 nucleotides align to TRBD2. Germline CDR1 and CDR2: MNHEY and SVGAGI. Germline trimming cut 0 bases from V and 6 bases from J; bases unmatched to any gene: 1. This CDR3 spans 15 amino acids. The CDR3 protein is CASSYSSGRANEQFF. Here the CDR3 DNA reads TGTGCCAGCAGTTACTCTAGCGGGAGGGCCAATGAGCAGTTCTTC.